A selection of T cell receptor beta chains follows, all from one sample in a study of T cells in Graves' hyperthyroidism and ophthalmopathy. TCRdb re-derived calls from the multiplex PCR reads in MiXCR, one entry per CDR3 protein. Here the sample spans roughly 700,000 distinct CDR3 sequences, roughly 17% being singletons. Sample: blood. The origin of the receptors is a man aged 45-65 years with Graves' hyperthyroidism. Each CDR3 is given with its conserved first and last residue. The order of the fields is D gene, clone size, V gene, J gene, CDR3 DNA, CDR3 protein. D genes are given only for firm matches. Clone size, where shown, is once, few, many, or a class for clones that have expanded.

d_call: -
clone_size: many
v_call: TRBV9
j_call: TRBJ2-5
cdr3_nt: TGTGCCAGCAGCGGGGACGGGTACCAAGAGACCCAGTACTTC
cdr3_aa: CASSGDGYQETQYF

d_call: -
clone_size: many
v_call: TRBV7-9
j_call: TRBJ2-7
cdr3_nt: TGTGCCAGCAGCGCACCTGCGGGGGCAGGAGCCACCTGGGAGCAGTACTTC
cdr3_aa: CASSAPAGAGATWEQYF

d_call: TRBD1
clone_size: few
v_call: TRBV3-1
j_call: TRBJ1-5
cdr3_nt: TGTGCCAGCAGCCAAGCTGGGACAGGGGATAATCAGCCCCAGCATTTT
cdr3_aa: CASSQAGTGDNQPQHF

d_call: -
clone_size: few
v_call: TRBV19
j_call: TRBJ2-3
cdr3_nt: TGTGCCAGTAGTATCATTGGTGACACAGATACGCAGTATTTT
cdr3_aa: CASSIIGDTDTQYF

d_call: TRBD2
clone_size: few
v_call: TRBV12-3/TRBV12-4
j_call: TRBJ2-3
cdr3_nt: TGTGCCACCGTGGCTAGCGGGAGCACAGATACGCAGTATTTT
cdr3_aa: CATVASGSTDTQYF

d_call: -
clone_size: few
v_call: TRBV19
j_call: TRBJ2-7
cdr3_nt: TGTGCCAGTAGTATTACAGGAGCCTTCTCCTACGAGCAGTACTTC
cdr3_aa: CASSITGAFSYEQYF

d_call: -
clone_size: few
v_call: TRBV7-9
j_call: TRBJ1-3
cdr3_nt: TGTGCCAACGGTGGAAACACCATATATTTT
cdr3_aa: CANGGNTIYF

d_call: -
clone_size: few
v_call: TRBV5-6
j_call: TRBJ2-7
cdr3_nt: TGTGCCAGCAGCTCAAAGGGGAGGTGGGTGTACGAGCAGTACTTC
cdr3_aa: CASSSKGRWVYEQYF

d_call: -
clone_size: many
v_call: TRBV9
j_call: TRBJ2-2
cdr3_nt: TGTGCCAGCAGCGTAGAAGGAGCTTATACCGGGGAGCTGTTTTTT
cdr3_aa: CASSVEGAYTGELFF

d_call: -
clone_size: few
v_call: TRBV19
j_call: TRBJ2-3
cdr3_nt: TGTGCCAGTGCGGGGCGTTCTAGCACAGATACGCAGTATTTT
cdr3_aa: CASAGRSSTDTQYF

d_call: -
clone_size: many
v_call: TRBV2
j_call: TRBJ1-2
cdr3_nt: TGTGCCACGAGGGGATGGGGCTCCTATGGCTACACCTTC
cdr3_aa: CATRGWGSYGYTF

d_call: -
clone_size: -
v_call: TRBV6-5
j_call: TRBJ2-1
cdr3_nt: TGTGCCAGCAGTTATTTTCCCTATCGAAGGGAGGCGGGAAATGAGCAGTTCTTC
cdr3_aa: CASSYFPYRREAGNEQFF

d_call: -
clone_size: many
v_call: TRBV19
j_call: TRBJ1-2
cdr3_nt: TGTGCCAGTAGTATAGACCTAGAAGGCGGTGATGGCTACACCTTC
cdr3_aa: CASSIDLEGGDGYTF

d_call: -
clone_size: many
v_call: TRBV5-1
j_call: TRBJ2-3
cdr3_nt: TGCGCCAGCAGCTTCGCTAGTATAGGCACAGATACGCAGTATTTT
cdr3_aa: CASSFASIGTDTQYF

d_call: -
clone_size: once
v_call: TRBV2
j_call: TRBJ1-1
cdr3_nt: TGTGCCAGCAGAGCTGACAGTGTCGCTGAAGCTTTCTTT
cdr3_aa: CASRADSVAEAFF

d_call: TRBD2
clone_size: -
v_call: TRBV18
j_call: TRBJ2-1
cdr3_nt: TGTGCCAGCTACTTACTTCACCCGGGACTAGCGGGAGCACATAATCCAAATGAGCAGTTCTTC
cdr3_aa: CASYLLHPGLAGAHNPNEQFF

d_call: -
clone_size: once
v_call: TRBV5-8
j_call: TRBJ1-5
cdr3_nt: TGTGCCAGCTTAAACCAGATCAATCAGCCCCAGCATTTT
cdr3_aa: CASLNQINQPQHF

d_call: TRBD2
clone_size: -
v_call: TRBV19
j_call: TRBJ2-1
cdr3_nt: TGTGCCTCCAACTCACCGGGACTAGCGGGAGGGCTGAGGGAAGAGCAGTTCTTC
cdr3_aa: CASNSPGLAGGLREEQFF

d_call: -
clone_size: many
v_call: TRBV7-9
j_call: TRBJ2-7
cdr3_nt: TGTGCCAGCAGCTGGGGTGACACCTACGAGCAGTACTTC
cdr3_aa: CASSWGDTYEQYF

d_call: -
clone_size: few
v_call: TRBV6-1
j_call: TRBJ2-7
cdr3_nt: TGTGCCAGCAGTATGGGGAGGCCCTCCTACGAGCAGTACTTC
cdr3_aa: CASSMGRPSYEQYF

d_call: -
clone_size: -
v_call: TRBV9
j_call: TRBJ2-7
cdr3_nt: TGTGCCAGCAGCGCCCTGGTGGGGGGCGAGCAGTACTTC
cdr3_aa: CASSALVGGEQYF

d_call: TRBD1
clone_size: -
v_call: TRBV28
j_call: TRBJ2-5
cdr3_nt: TGTGCCAGCAGCTCGGGACAGGGGGCGGGAGAGACCCAGTACTTC
cdr3_aa: CASSSGQGAGETQYF

d_call: -
clone_size: -
v_call: TRBV20-1
j_call: TRBJ2-2
cdr3_nt: TGCAGTGCTAGACGACCCGGGGAGCTGTTTTTT
cdr3_aa: CSARRPGELFF

d_call: -
clone_size: few
v_call: TRBV7-8
j_call: TRBJ1-1
cdr3_nt: TGTGCCAGCAGCTTAGCGCGTTGGGCCGCTTCTAACACTGAAGCTTTCTTT
cdr3_aa: CASSLARWAASNTEAFF

d_call: -
clone_size: many
v_call: TRBV28
j_call: TRBJ1-1
cdr3_nt: TGTGCCAGCAGTTTGGCGGATTACACTGAAGCTTTCTTT
cdr3_aa: CASSLADYTEAFF

d_call: TRBD1
clone_size: few
v_call: TRBV7-3
j_call: TRBJ2-2
cdr3_nt: TGTGCCAGCAGCTTAATAGGGGGCGGCACCGGGGAGCTGTTTTTT
cdr3_aa: CASSLIGGGTGELFF

d_call: -
clone_size: -
v_call: TRBV20-1
j_call: TRBJ1-2
cdr3_nt: TGCAGTGCTCCGACAGACCAAGGTTATGGCTACACCTTC
cdr3_aa: CSAPTDQGYGYTF

d_call: -
clone_size: -
v_call: TRBV5-1
j_call: TRBJ2-1
cdr3_nt: TGCGCCAGCAGCGTACCGGGTTGGGGTAATGAGCAGTTCTTC
cdr3_aa: CASSVPGWGNEQFF

d_call: TRBD2
clone_size: few
v_call: TRBV28
j_call: TRBJ2-1
cdr3_nt: TGTGCCAGCAGTTCCGCGGGACTAGCGGGAGAAGGCTCCTACAATGAGCAGTTCTTC
cdr3_aa: CASSSAGLAGEGSYNEQFF

d_call: TRBD2
clone_size: -
v_call: TRBV28
j_call: TRBJ2-7
cdr3_nt: TGTGCCAGCAGTTCTTTTTCAAAGACTAGCTCGCGCTACGAGCAGTACTTC
cdr3_aa: CASSSFSKTSSRYEQYF

d_call: -
clone_size: -
v_call: TRBV11-2
j_call: TRBJ1-3
cdr3_nt: TGTGCCAGCAGCTTAGTATCTGGGACGGGAGGAAACACCATATATTTT
cdr3_aa: CASSLVSGTGGNTIYF

d_call: -
clone_size: -
v_call: TRBV6-2/TRBV6-3
j_call: TRBJ1-5
cdr3_nt: TGTGCCAGCAGATCGGGACACGGCAATCAGCCCCAGCATTTT
cdr3_aa: CASRSGHGNQPQHF

d_call: -
clone_size: -
v_call: TRBV20-1
j_call: TRBJ2-2
cdr3_nt: TGCAGTGCTAGTTCGGAGGGGAACACCGGGGAGCTGTTTTTT
cdr3_aa: CSASSEGNTGELFF

d_call: -
clone_size: -
v_call: TRBV5-1
j_call: TRBJ1-4
cdr3_nt: TGCGCCAGCAGCTTGGCCGGGGATCTTAAGGCTAATGAAAAACTGTTTTTT
cdr3_aa: CASSLAGDLKANEKLFF

d_call: -
clone_size: -
v_call: TRBV30
j_call: TRBJ1-1
cdr3_nt: TGTGCCTGGAACTGGAACACTGAAGCTTTCTTT
cdr3_aa: CAWNWNTEAFF

d_call: TRBD1
clone_size: many
v_call: TRBV20-1
j_call: TRBJ1-5
cdr3_nt: TGCAGTGCTCTAGACAGGGTTCGTCAGCCCCAGCATTTT
cdr3_aa: CSALDRVRQPQHF

d_call: -
clone_size: many
v_call: TRBV20-1
j_call: TRBJ2-7
cdr3_nt: TGCAGTGTTCCCGGGAGTTTCTACGAGCAGTACTTC
cdr3_aa: CSVPGSFYEQYF

d_call: -
clone_size: -
v_call: TRBV15
j_call: TRBJ1-1
cdr3_nt: TGTGCCACCAGCAGAGAGGGTTCTGGAGACACTGAAGCTTTCTTT
cdr3_aa: CATSREGSGDTEAFF

d_call: TRBD1
clone_size: -
v_call: TRBV7-9
j_call: TRBJ1-5
cdr3_nt: TGTGCCAGCAGCAAATCCGGGACAGGGGCCAACCAGCCCCAGCATTTT
cdr3_aa: CASSKSGTGANQPQHF

d_call: -
clone_size: many
v_call: TRBV10-3
j_call: TRBJ1-3
cdr3_nt: TGTGCCATCAGTGGAGTCGATACTGGAAACACCATATATTTT
cdr3_aa: CAISGVDTGNTIYF

d_call: TRBD2
clone_size: few
v_call: TRBV4-1
j_call: TRBJ2-7
cdr3_nt: TGCGCCAGCAGCCAAATTCGGGTCGGGAGCGGGAGGGGTCCCTACGAGCAGTACTTC
cdr3_aa: CASSQIRVGSGRGPYEQYF

d_call: TRBD2
clone_size: few
v_call: TRBV10-2
j_call: TRBJ2-3
cdr3_nt: TGCGCCAGCACCTGGGGGGGGAGCACAGATACGCAGTATTTT
cdr3_aa: CASTWGGSTDTQYF

d_call: -
clone_size: few
v_call: TRBV24-1
j_call: TRBJ2-3
cdr3_nt: TGTGCCAGCAGTTACTCAGCCCTCACAGATACGCAGTATTTT
cdr3_aa: CASSYSALTDTQYF

d_call: TRBD2
clone_size: many
v_call: TRBV27
j_call: TRBJ2-7
cdr3_nt: TGTGCCAGCAGTACCGGACCGGGACTAGCCCTCCACGAGCAGTACTTC
cdr3_aa: CASSTGPGLALHEQYF

d_call: TRBD1
clone_size: many
v_call: TRBV5-1
j_call: TRBJ2-4
cdr3_nt: TGCGCCAGCAGCGACCGGGACAGGGAAGCCAAAAACATTCAGTACTTC
cdr3_aa: CASSDRDREAKNIQYF

d_call: -
clone_size: many
v_call: TRBV6-1
j_call: TRBJ2-2
cdr3_nt: TGTGCCAGCAGCAAAAGGACCGGGACTGGGAACACCGGGGAGCTGTTTTTT
cdr3_aa: CASSKRTGTGNTGELFF

d_call: -
clone_size: -
v_call: TRBV2
j_call: TRBJ1-4
cdr3_nt: TGTGCCAGCAGTCGACTTTGGGGGGAAACTAATGAAAAACTGTTTTTT
cdr3_aa: CASSRLWGETNEKLFF